The 17 T cell receptor beta chains listed next were all sequenced from one sample in a study of CD8 T cells in Susac syndrome. Random hexamers primed reverse transcription of roughly 0.5 to 1 ug RNA. TCRdb reanalysed the immunoSEQ multiplex PCR reads using MiXCR and keeps one entry per CDR3 protein. The sample records some 94,000 distinct CDR3 sequences, around 94% being singletons. The sample consisted of CD4+ T cells from PBMCs. The origin of the receptors is a human donor with Susac syndrome.

The rearrangement uses TRBV7-2 and TRBJ2-5, with D hard to call. The CDR3 is made up of 11 amino acids. Germline CDR1 reads SGHTA; CDR2 reads FQGNSA. CDR3: CASATGETQYF. DNA of the CDR3: TGTGCTTCGGCCACCGGAGAGACCCAGTACTTC.

The chain combines TRBV27 with TRBJ2-7; no reliable D call. Per the germline V gene, CDR1 is MNHEY and CDR2 is SMNVEV (reference sequence). This CDR3 comprises 11 residues. Trimming left V 4 bases short and J 4 bases short, with 5 bases between. CDR3 amino acids: CASSYRYEQYF. The CDR3 coding sequence is TGTGCCAGCAGTTACCGATACGAGCAGTACTTC.

CDR3 DNA: TGTGCCAGTAACCCCGGCGGTGGGTATTCACCCCTCCACTTT. Translating it yields CASNPGGGYSPLHF. This chain links TRBV19 with TRBJ1-6; D call uncertain. From germline, CDR1 is LNHDA and CDR2 SQIVND (reference sequence). This CDR3 is 14 amino acids long. Trimming removed 7 bases from V and 8 bases from J, with 15 bases in between.

The chain uses TRBV28 and TRBJ2-6; D uncertain. The V end lost 3 bases, the J end lost 0 bases, and 6 bases lay between the germline ends. Germline CDR1 and CDR2: MDHEN and SYDVKM. CDR3 size: 15 residues. This CDR3 is CASSFWGSGANVLTF. The CDR3 nucleotides are TGTGCCAGCAGTTTCTGGGGCTCTGGGGCCAACGTCCTGACTTTC.

CDR3 bases: TGTGCCAGCAGTTTAGGGGGTGACGGAGAGACCCAGTACTTC. Translating it yields CASSLGGDGETQYF. V usage is TRBV28 and J usage is TRBJ2-5; D could derive from TRBD1 or TRBD2 (5 bases each). The CDR3 sequence is 14 residues long. CDR1 MDHEN and CDR2 SYDVKM come from the germline V gene. V was trimmed by 2 bases and J by 4 bases, leaving 11 bases between them.

The V call is TRBV11-2, the J call TRBJ2-7; 9 bases map to TRBD1. Germline lookup yields CDR1 SGHAT and CDR2 FQNNGV. Unmatched junction bases numbered 7, after V lost 1 base and J lost 6 bases. CDR3 size: 15 residues. This chain's CDR3 is CASSLAGTGWSEQYF. The CDR3, as DNA: TGTGCCAGCAGCTTAGCGGGGACAGGGTGGAGCGAGCAGTACTTC. Together with reference TRBV11-2 and TRBJ2-7, the CDR3 gives the full variable domain: EAGVAQSPRYKIIEKRQSVAFWCNPISGHATLYWYQQILGQGPKLLIQFQNNGVVDDSQLPKDRFSAERLKGVDSTLKIQPAKLEDSAVYLCASSLAGTGWSEQYFGPGTRLTVT.

The chain has TRBV9 and TRBJ2-7; 12 positions agree with TRBD1. The germline CDR1 and CDR2 sequences are SGDLS and YYNGEE. The ends lost 0 bases at V and 6 bases at J; junction bases unmatched: 4. The CDR3 is 15 amino acids. CDR3 region: CASSVGGQGAGEQYF. CDR3 coding DNA: TGTGCCAGCAGCGTAGGGGGACAGGGGGCGGGCGAGCAGTACTTC.

This clonotype occurred a few times. This sequence joins TRBV12-3 or TRBV12-4 and TRBJ2-3; no clear D. Trimming shortened V by 3 bases and J by 1 base, and 8 bases separated the two germline ends. The length of the CDR3 is 14 residues. This chain's CDR3 is CASSLTGRTDTQYF. DNA of the CDR3: TGTGCCAGCAGTTTGACTGGCCGCACAGATACGCAGTATTTT.

The J gene is TRBJ2-7, the V gene TRBV20-1, with 11 bases aligning to TRBD2. From germline, CDR1 is DFQATT and CDR2 SNEGSKA (reference sequence). V lost 0 bases, J lost 3 bases, and 4 bases stayed unmatched. This CDR3 is built from 15 residues. The DNA for the CDR3 is TGCAGTGCTAGAGACCCTACTAGCGGGGGCTACGAGCAGTACTTC. It codes for CSARDPTSGGYEQYF.

This rearrangement joins TRBV15 to TRBJ1-2, with 7 positions matching TRBD1. V shed 1 base, J shed 7 bases, and the junction held 6 bases outside the gene matches. The CDR3 loop spans 14 amino acids. Germline-derived CDR1 and CDR2 are LNHNV and YYDKDF (reference sequence). Here the CDR3 reads CATSRGGTEGGYTF. The CDR3 region has the DNA TGTGCCACCAGCAGAGGAGGGACAGAAGGTGGCTACACCTTC.

This clonotype was seen a single time. The J gene is TRBJ2-5, the V gene TRBV27, with no clear D. Deletions cut 5 bases from V and 1 base from J, with 11 bases between. Germline V gene data show CDR1 as MNHEY and CDR2 as SMNVEV (reference sequence). The CDR3 is made up of 14 amino acids. The CDR3 protein is CASSPRHLQETQYF. CDR3 bases: TGTGCCAGCAGTCCTCGACACCTCCAAGAGACCCAGTACTTC.

The rearrangement joins TRBV30 to TRBJ2-7; D may be TRBD2 (5 bases). Germline lookup yields CDR1 GTSNPN and CDR2 SVGIG (reference sequence). The CDR3 has 13 residues. The V gene lost 2 bases and the J gene lost 2 bases, with 10 bases spanning the gap. The CDR3, as DNA: TGTGCCTGGAGTTCCCAGCGGACCTACGAGCAGTACTTC. Translation: CAWSSQRTYEQYF.

This rearrangement joins TRBV3-1 to TRBJ2-1, with a weak D call TRBD2 (5 bases). CDR3 length: 15 residues. The V and J ends lost 6 bases and 6 bases respectively, with 18 bases between them. Germline V gives CDR1 LGHDT, CDR2 YNNKEL (reference sequence). The CDR3: CASRSTRVSRNEQFF. In DNA form, the CDR3 reads TGTGCCAGCAGATCCACGAGGGTGAGCCGCAATGAGCAGTTCTTC.

The gene calls are TRBV20-1 and TRBJ2-2; 8 bases fit TRBD2. Germline-derived CDR1 and CDR2 are DFQATT and SNEGSKA (reference sequence). The CDR3 has 17 residues. The J segment lost 2 bases and the V segment lost 5 bases, leaving 13 bases of the junction unmatched. DNA for the CDR3: TGCAGTGCTTCACCGGGACTAGGGAAGGTCAACACCGGGGAGCTGTTTTTT. This translates into CSASPGLGKVNTGELFF.

This clonotype was seen only once. The DNA for the CDR3 is TGTGCCAGCTCACCACCCCTGTTCATGGAGGGCTACACCTTC. This sequence encodes CASSPPLFMEGYTF. This sequence joins TRBV18 and TRBJ1-2; D is unresolved. Per the germline V gene, CDR1 is KGHSH and CDR2 is LQKENI. Trimming took 0 bases from V and 8 from J, leaving 13 bases between them. The CDR3 sequence is 14 residues long.

V gene TRBV20-1 combines with J gene TRBJ2-5; D gene uncertain. Per germline, CDR1 DFQATT and CDR2 SNEGSKA (reference sequence). The CDR3 is made up of 12 amino acids. Trimming removed 3 bases at V and 5 bases at J, with 10 bases between. This CDR3 is CSASLMGETQYF. Here the CDR3 DNA reads TGCAGTGCTAGTTTAATGGGGGAGACCCAGTACTTC.

The V and J genes are TRBV7-6 and TRBJ1-1, with D possibly matching TRBD1 (6 bases). The ends were cut back, 0 bases at V and 3 bases at J, with 8 bases in the middle. Germline values: CDR1 SGHVS, CDR2 FNYEAQ. The CDR3 loop spans 14 amino acids. CDR3 in amino acids: CASSLASGDTEAFF. CDR3 nucleotide sequence: TGTGCCAGCAGCTTAGCATCAGGGGACACTGAAGCTTTCTTT.